A single sample gave rise to the 18 T cell receptor beta chains below, sequenced in a study of blood T cell repertoires in COVID-19. Clones were sequenced by immunoSEQ multiplex PCR, and TCRdb holds only the in-frame ones, with some missing. The sample has about 300,000 clones, 90% seen once. Sequences were obtained from PBMCs or T cells enriched from blood (not recorded which). The receptors shown here come from a young woman with acute COVID-19.

This clone was observed a single time. The chain combines TRBV7-3 with TRBJ2-2; perhaps TRBD2 as D (5 bases). Per germline, CDR1 SGHTA and CDR2 FQGTGA. The V end was cut by 5 bases, the J end by 5 bases, with 15 bases between. The CDR3 runs to 15 residues. The DNA for the CDR3 is TGTGCCAGCAGCCCCGGGAAGGAAAAAACCGGGGAGCTGTTTTTT. It translates to CASSPGKEKTGELFF. Full variable domain (rest looked up from reference TRBV7-3 and TRBJ2-2): GAGVSQTPSNKVTEKGKYVELRCDPISGHTALYWYRQSLGQGPEFLIYFQGTGAADDSGLPNDRFFAVRPEGSVSTLKIQRTERGDSAVYLCASSPGKEKTGELFFGEGSRLTVL.

This chain joins TRBV28 and TRBJ2-5; D ambiguous. The germline V gene has CDR1 MDHEN and CDR2 SYDVKM. Trimming took 5 bases from V and 4 from J, leaving 11 bases between them. CDR3 length: 13 residues. CDR3 coding DNA: TGTGCCAGCAGTCCTAGGTTACGAGAGACCCAGTACTTC. This codes for CASSPRLRETQYF.

This clone has just a few counts. The chain uses TRBV11-1 and TRBJ2-7; D might be TRBD2 (5 bases). The CDR3 consists of 14 residues. The germline V and J ends were trimmed by 0 bases and 4 bases, with 10 bases remaining between them. The V gene's germline CDR1 is SGHAT and CDR2 FQDESV (reference sequence). The CDR3 here is CASSLAGAVYEQYF. The CDR3 bases are TGTGCCAGCAGCTTAGCGGGAGCCGTTTACGAGCAGTACTTC.

This chain connects TRBV27 to TRBJ1-5, with 8 nucleotides matching TRBD1. Looked up from germline, CDR1 is MNHEY and CDR2 is SMNVEV (reference sequence). V lost 5 bases and J lost 9; bases outside the gene matches: 3. This CDR3 has 12 residues. The CDR3 spells CASSGQGGPQHF. The CDR3 nucleotides read TGTGCCAGCAGTGGACAGGGAGGGCCCCAGCATTTT.

J is TRBJ1-5 and V is TRBV5-8; 7 bases align to TRBD1. V gave up 0 bases and J gave up 4 bases; unmatched junction bases: 4. The CDR3 contains 15 residues. The germline V gene encodes CDR1 SGHTS and CDR2 YDEGEE. The CDR3, as DNA: TGTGCCAGCAGCTTGGCTACAGGGGAGAATCAGCCCCAGCATTTT. Protein product: CASSLATGENQPQHF.

The chain carries TRBV6-5 and TRBJ1-4; D call uncertain. The germline CDR1 and CDR2 sequences are MNHEY and SVGAGI. Trimming shortened V by 6 bases and J by 5 bases, and 7 bases separated the two germline ends. This CDR3 is built from 12 residues. The CDR3 DNA sequence: TGTGCCAGCAGGCGGGGAAATGAAAAACTGTTTTTT. Translation gives CASRRGNEKLFF.

In this sample, this clone turned up once. This chain links TRBV28 with TRBJ2-1, with unresolved D. The CDR3 extends over 17 amino acids. Per germline, CDR1 MDHEN and CDR2 SYDVKM. The V end was cut by 4 bases, the J end by 0 bases, with 16 bases between. Here the CDR3 reads CASSSTPPASSYNEQFF. The CDR3 DNA reads as TGTGCCAGCAGTTCGACACCTCCTGCAAGCTCCTACAATGAGCAGTTCTTC.

The chain joins TRBV28 to TRBJ1-2; 10 positions agree with TRBD1. The CDR3 loop spans 14 amino acids. Germline CDR1 reads MDHEN; CDR2 reads SYDVKM. V shed 6 bases and J 7 bases; nucleotides not matched to a gene: 8. CDR3 protein: CASRQTGGGGGYTF. The CDR3 coding sequence is TGTGCCAGCAGGCAGACAGGGGGCGGTGGTGGCTACACCTTC.

This clone occurred a few times. The J gene is TRBJ2-7, the V gene TRBV6-5, with D perhaps TRBD1 (6 bases). The CDR3 extends over 14 amino acids. With 7 bases removed from V and 5 bases from J, the gap between germline ends came to 18 bases. Germline V CDR1 and CDR2: MNHEY, SVGAGI. The CDR3 sequence: CASNQPLAGDEQYF. The CDR3 region has the DNA TGTGCCAGCAACCAACCTTTGGCAGGGGACGAGCAGTACTTC.

This chain joins TRBV6-4 and TRBJ1-2; 8 nucleotides agree with TRBD1. This CDR3 has 13 residues. Germline V gene sequence: CDR1 MRHNA, CDR2 SNTAGT. The V segment lost 4 bases and the J segment 4 bases; nucleotides outside the gene matches: 2. CDR3 coding DNA: TGTGCCAGCAGTGCAGGACAGGGCTATGGCTACACCTTC. Amino acids: CASSAGQGYGYTF.

CDR3 protein: CASSFITRRRDKNTEAFF. CDR3 nucleotides: TGTGCCAGCAGCTTTATTACTCGGCGCCGGGACAAGAACACTGAAGCTTTCTTT. V usage is TRBV5-6 and J usage is TRBJ1-1; D might be TRBD1 (6 bases). Germline V gene lookup returns CDR1 SGHDT and CDR2 YYEEEE. Trimming removed 2 bases from V and 1 base from J, with 21 bases in between. The CDR3 is 18 amino acids. The full variable domain, with the rest looked up from reference TRBV5-6 and TRBJ1-1, is DAGVTQSPTHLIKTRGQQVTLRCSPKSGHDTVSWYQQALGQGPQFIFQYYEEEERQRGNFPDRFSGHQFPNYSSELNVNALLLGDSALYLCASSFITRRRDKNTEAFFGQGTRLTVV.

The CDR3 DNA reads as TGTGCCAGCAGCTTATCGCCTAGCGTCTCCTACAATGAGCAGTTCTTC. Translation gives CASSLSPSVSYNEQFF. This chain joins TRBV7-2 and TRBJ2-1; a possible D gene is TRBD2 (6 bases). V was cut by 2 bases and J by 0 bases, with 11 bases left in between. CDR3 length: 16 amino acids. Germline V lookup: CDR1 SGHTA, CDR2 FQGNSA.

The chain couples TRBV19 to TRBJ2-5, with 9 bases matching TRBD2. The germline V gene has CDR1 LNHDA and CDR2 SQIVND (reference sequence). This CDR3 contains 18 residues. The ends lost 5 bases at V and 2 bases at J; junction bases unmatched: 15. The CDR3 region has the DNA TGTGCCAGTAGTCCCACCTTAGCGGGAGTAGACCCTCAAGAGACCCAGTACTTC. This gives the protein CASSPTLAGVDPQETQYF.

The chain links TRBV19 to TRBJ1-1; no reliable D call. The CDR3 covers 14 residues. Trimming cost V 3 bases and J 4 bases, with 12 bases left between them. The germline gives CDR1 LNHDA, CDR2 SQIVND (reference sequence). Written as DNA, the CDR3 is TGTGCCAGTAGTATTACGGGAGCGGTCACTGAAGCTTTCTTT. This sequence encodes CASSITGAVTEAFF.

A note on this clone: Other DNA sequences in this sample translate to the same CDR3. This chain links TRBV5-1 with TRBJ2-5, with a weak D call TRBD1 (5 bases). Germline V gene data show CDR1 as SGHRS and CDR2 as YFSETQ. V was cut by 0 bases and J by 3 bases, with 9 bases left in between. The CDR3 totals 14 residues. CDR3 sequence (DNA): TGCGCCAGCAGCTTGGCCTCGACAGAAGAGACCCAGTACTTC. It specifies CASSLASTEETQYF.

V usage is TRBV28 and J usage is TRBJ1-1; D is perhaps TRBD1 (5 bases). Trimming stripped 4 bases from V and 1 base from J, with 13 bases between. The CDR3 sequence is 15 residues long. In germline, CDR1 is MDHEN, CDR2 SYDVKM. Here the CDR3 reads CASSSSGGRNTEAFF. CDR3 DNA: TGTGCCAGCAGTTCGAGTGGGGGGAGGAACACTGAAGCTTTCTTT. Variable domain in full (rest from reference TRBV28 and TRBJ1-1): DVKVTQSSRYLVKRTGEKVFLECVQDMDHENMFWYRQDPGLGLRLIYFSYDVKMKEKGDIPEGYSVSREKKERFSLILESASTNQTSMYLCASSSSGGRNTEAFFGQGTRLTVV.

The chain recombines TRBV19 with TRBJ2-5, with TRBD2 identical over 7 bases. Germline values: CDR1 LNHDA, CDR2 SQIVND (reference sequence). The CDR3 is 15 amino acids. Unmatched junction bases numbered 14, after V lost 10 bases and J lost 3 bases. This CDR3 reads CATRKYLAGEETQYF. The CDR3, as DNA: TGTGCCACTCGGAAATATCTGGCGGGAGAAGAGACCCAGTACTTC.

Here the CDR3 DNA reads TGCGCCAGCAGACCCACCGCGGGGGAAAATCAGCCCCAGCATTTT. This gives the protein CASRPTAGENQPQHF. The chain combines TRBV5-1 with TRBJ1-5; a weak D match, TRBD1 (5 bases). The CDR3 extends over 15 amino acids. Germline CDR1 and CDR2: SGHRS and YFSETQ. Trimming left V 5 bases short and J 4 bases short, with 16 bases between.